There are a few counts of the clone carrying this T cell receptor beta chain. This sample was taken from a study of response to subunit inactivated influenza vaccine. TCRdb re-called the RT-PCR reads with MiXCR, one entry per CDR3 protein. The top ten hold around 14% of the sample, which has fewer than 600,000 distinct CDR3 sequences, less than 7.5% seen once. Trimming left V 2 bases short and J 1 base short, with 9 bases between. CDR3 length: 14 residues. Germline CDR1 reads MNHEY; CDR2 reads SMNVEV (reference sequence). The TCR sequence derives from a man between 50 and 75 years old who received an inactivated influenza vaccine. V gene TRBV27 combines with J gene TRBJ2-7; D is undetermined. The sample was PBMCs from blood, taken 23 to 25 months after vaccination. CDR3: CASSLGRWSYEQYF. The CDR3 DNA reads TGTGCCAGCAGTTTAGGCAGGTGGTCCTACGAGCAGTACTTC.